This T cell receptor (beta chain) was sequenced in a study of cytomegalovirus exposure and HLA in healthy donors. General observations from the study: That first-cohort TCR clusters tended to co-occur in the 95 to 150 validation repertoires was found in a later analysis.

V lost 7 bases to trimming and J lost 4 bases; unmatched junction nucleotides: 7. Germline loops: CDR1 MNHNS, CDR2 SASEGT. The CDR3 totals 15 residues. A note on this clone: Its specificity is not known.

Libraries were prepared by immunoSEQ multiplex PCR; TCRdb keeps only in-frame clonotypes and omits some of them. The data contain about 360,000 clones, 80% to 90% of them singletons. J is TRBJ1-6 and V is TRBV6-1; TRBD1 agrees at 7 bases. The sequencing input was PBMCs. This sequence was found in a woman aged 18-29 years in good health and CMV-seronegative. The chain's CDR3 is CASITGADYNSPLHF. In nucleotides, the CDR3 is TGTGCCAGCATAACAGGGGCAGATTATAATTCACCCCTCCACTTT.